A selection of T cell receptor beta chains follows, all from one sample in a study of blood T cells in healthy people across ages. TCRdb passed the 5' RACE reads through MiXCR, listing each CDR3 protein once. Of about 680,000 distinct CDR3 sequences in the sample, 49% were seen once. Material for sequencing was blood. These receptor sequences come from a woman between 55 and 75 years old in good health. Both conserved end residues are trimmed from each CDR3.

cdr3_length j_call v_call cdr3_aa
15 TRBJ2-1 TRBV24-1 ATSDQTGPGVGNEQF
11 TRBJ2-4 TRBV20-1 SARGLAGREQY
11 TRBJ2-3 TRBV7-2 ASSSPLTDTQY
10 TRBJ2-7 TRBV15 ATSRAEDEQY
13 TRBJ2-5 TRBV10-3 AITEGPGVQETQY
13 TRBJ2-3 TRBV20-1 SARDLAGGTDTQY
14 . TRBV20-1 SATLLAGATYNEQY
15 TRBJ2-1 TRBV13 ASSLRTSGNSYNEQF
11 TRBJ2-1 TRBV20-1 SAANTIYNEQF
14 TRBJ2-1 TRBV28 ASTPGGLPSYNEQF
12 TRBJ2-5 TRBV10-3 AISGPTGVKTQY
12 TRBJ2-5 TRBV5-1 ASRTASTQETQY
13 TRBJ2-3 TRBV29-1 SVELAGYGTDTQY
12 TRBJ1-1 TRBV5-1 ASSLTGIGTEAF
10 TRBJ2-7 TRBV12-3/TRBV12-4 ASSRDVYEQY
11 TRBJ2-1 TRBV24-1 ATSGTGDTEQF
14 TRBJ2-1 TRBV18 ASSPPSRAPDNEQF
15 TRBJ1-6 TRBV27 ASNFLDLQGQNSPLH
11 TRBJ2-6 TRBV20-1 ASRYSGANVLT